One sample yielded the 13 T cell receptor beta chains listed below, sequenced in a study of T cells in Graves' hyperthyroidism and ophthalmopathy. RNA transcripts yielded amplified TCR beta CDR3 regions. A set of HTBI primers served as the primers for a first-round RT-PCR of the TCR CDR3. One entry per CDR3 protein results from TCRdb running MiXCR on the multiplex PCR reads. Altogether fewer than 300,000 distinct CDR3 sequences are present, about 15% being singletons, with the ten largest covering around 31%. Sequenced: blood. The receptors stem from a woman between 45 and 60 years old with Graves' hyperthyroidism that later progressed to Graves' ophthalmopathy.

In regard to this clonotype: A much larger clone lies one base from this, so it may be a read error. The V call is TRBV5-8, the J call TRBJ2-3, with a weak D call TRBD2 (5 bases). Germline V gene sequence: CDR1 SGHTS, CDR2 YDEGEE. The CDR3 totals 14 residues. The CDR3 here is CASSQQVAPDTQCF. The DNA of the CDR3 is TGTGCCAGCAGCCAACAAGTAGCGCCAGATACGCAGTGTTTT. The entire variable domain, with the rest obtained from reference TRBV5-8 and TRBJ2-3, is as follows: EAGVTQSPTHLIKTRGQQATLRCSPISGHTSVYWYQQALGLGLQFLLWYDEGEERNRGNFPPRFSGRQFPNYSSELNVNALELEDSALYLCASSQQVAPDTQCFGPGTRLTVL.

This clonotype has a count of ten or more. The chain is built from TRBV20-1 and TRBJ2-1; perhaps D is TRBD1 or TRBD2 (6 bases each). The CDR3 totals 16 residues. Germline CDR1 is DFQATT and CDR2 is SNEGSKA (reference sequence). With 3 bases removed from V and 3 bases from J, the gap between germline ends came to 18 bases. CDR3 DNA: TGCAGTGCTAGGCCCTTGGGGGGCCAGCTCTACAATGAGCAGTTCTTC. This encodes CSARPLGGQLYNEQFF.

Ten or more counts support this clonotype. This chain joins TRBV11-1 and TRBJ2-7, with 10 bases lining up with TRBD2. CDR3 length equals 15 residues. Germline V gene sequence: CDR1 SGHAT, CDR2 FQDESV (reference sequence). The junction had 4 bases not matched to a gene; V was cut back by 5 bases and J by 0 bases. The CDR3 coding sequence is TGTGCCAGCAGCGTCATAGCGGGAGGCTCCTACGAGCAGTACTTC. It specifies CASSVIAGGSYEQYF. The full variable domain, with the rest looked up from reference TRBV11-1 and TRBJ2-7, is EAEVAQSPRYKITEKSQAVAFWCDPISGHATLYWYRQILGQGPELLVQFQDESVVDDSQLPKDRFSAERLKGVDSTLKIQPAELGDSAMYLCASSVIAGGSYEQYFGPGTRLTVT.

The table lists this clonotype with many counts. The V gene is TRBV29-1, the J gene TRBJ1-2, with D possibly matching TRBD1 (6 bases). V was trimmed by 3 bases and J by 6 bases, leaving 14 bases between them. The CDR3 is 13 residues long. The germline V gene has CDR1 SQVTM and CDR2 ANQGSEA. CDR3 coding DNA: TGCAGCGTTGATTTATCGGCAGGGGATGGCTACACCTTC. It encodes CSVDLSAGDGYTF. Variable domain in full (rest from reference TRBV29-1 and TRBJ1-2): SAVISQKPSRDICQRGTSLTIQCQVDSQVTMMFWYRQQPGQSLTLIATANQGSEATYESGFVIDKFPISRPNLTFSTLTVSNMSPEDSSIYLCSVDLSAGDGYTFGSGTRLTVV.

This clonotype was recorded at least ten times. V and J are TRBV10-3 and TRBJ2-1; 13 bases match TRBD2. The CDR3 extends over 22 amino acids. After removal of 2 bases from V and 5 bases from J, the junction contained 21 bases not matched to a gene. CDR1 is ENHRY and CDR2 is SYGVKD in the germline V gene. Here the CDR3 DNA reads TGTGCCATCAGTGAGCCGTCTATTACTAGCGGGAGGGCCCTCATCGGGGACAATGAGCAGTTCTTC. Its translation: CAISEPSITSGRALIGDNEQFF.

This clonotype appeared many times. The V gene is TRBV27, the J gene TRBJ1-2, with no clear D. CDR3 length: 13 amino acids. Germline V lookup: CDR1 MNHEY, CDR2 SMNVEV (reference sequence). V lost 4 bases and J lost 6, with 12 bases in between. This CDR3 is CASSSYQKHGYTF. CDR3 DNA: TGTGCCAGCAGTTCATATCAGAAGCATGGCTACACCTTC.

In this sample, this clonotype turned up many times. This chain uses TRBV27 with TRBJ2-7; possible D gene TRBD1, 6 bases. V was trimmed by 4 bases and J by 0 bases, leaving 16 bases between them. Looked up from germline, CDR1 is MNHEY and CDR2 is SMNVEV (reference sequence). There are 16 residues in the CDR3. CDR3 sequence: CASSSAIRGASYEQYF. The CDR3 DNA follows: TGTGCCAGCAGTTCCGCCATCAGGGGCGCCTCCTACGAGCAGTACTTC.

The chain uses TRBV7-6 and TRBJ1-1; D might be TRBD1 (5 bases). From germline, CDR1 is SGHVS and CDR2 FNYEAQ. The CDR3 length is 14 residues. V gave up 6 bases and J gave up 0 bases, with 11 bases separating them. The CDR3: CASRETAMNTEAFF. Here the CDR3 DNA reads TGTGCCAGCAGGGAGACAGCCATGAACACTGAAGCTTTCTTT. The full variable domain, completed using reference TRBV7-6 and TRBJ1-1, is GAGVSQSPRYKVTKRGQDVALRCDPISGHVSLYWYRQALGQGPEFLTYFNYEAQQDKSGLPNDRFSAERPEGSISTLTIQRTEQRDSAMYRCASRETAMNTEAFFGQGTRLTVV.

Details on this clonotype: Relative to the germline gene, one junction end is altered; a read error may explain this. The chain is built from TRBV6-2 or TRBV6-3 and TRBJ2-5; unclear D gene. This CDR3 has 13 residues. Germline V gene sequence: CDR1 MNHEY, CDR2 SVGEGT. CDR3 loop: CASPPQVQETRYF. The CDR3 nucleotides read TGTGCCAGCCCTCCCCAAGTCCAAGAGACCCGGTACTTC.

In its sample, this clonotype was seen a few times. This chain joins TRBV14 and TRBJ2-1; weak D call: TRBD2 (6 bases). With 1 base removed from V and 2 bases from J, the gap between germline ends came to 12 bases. The CDR3 spans 16 residues. Germline lookup yields CDR1 SGHDN and CDR2 FVKESK. Here the CDR3 reads CASSQVGGWTYNEQFF. The CDR3 bases are TGTGCCAGCAGCCAAGTCGGAGGGTGGACCTACAATGAGCAGTTCTTC.

This clonotype was counted only a few times. V usage is TRBV7-8 and J usage is TRBJ2-7; D possibly corresponds to TRBD2 (6 bases). V was trimmed by 2 bases and J by 2 bases, leaving 7 bases between them. Per the germline V gene, CDR1 is SGHVS and CDR2 is FQNEAQ. The CDR3 contains 13 residues. The CDR3 region has the DNA TGTGCCAGCAGCTTAAGGAGGGCCTACGAGCAGTACTTC. The encoded protein is CASSLRRAYEQYF.

This clonotype was counted many times. The CDR3 nucleotides are TGTGCCACCAGTGATTTCGGAGTAGCCCCTCAGTTCTTC. Translating it yields CATSDFGVAPQFF. J is TRBJ2-1 and V is TRBV24-1; no clear D gene. The V end lost 1 base, the J end lost 13 bases, and 13 bases lay between the germline ends. Germline V gives CDR1 KGHDR, CDR2 SFDVKD. The CDR3 loop spans 13 amino acids.

This clonotype was seen more than once but under ten times. The rearrangement links TRBV9 to TRBJ1-3, with TRBD1 matching over 9 bases. CDR1 is SGDLS, CDR2 YYNGEE, per germline. V trimming: 3 bases; J trimming: 2 bases; junction bases outside the gene matches: 9. The CDR3 extends over 17 amino acids. The chain's CDR3 is CASSDQRDRVTGNTIYF. CDR3 sequence (DNA): TGTGCCAGCAGCGACCAACGGGACAGGGTCACTGGAAACACCATATATTTT.